The sequence of this T cell receptor (beta chain) was determined in a study of T cell responses to AZD1222 COVID-19 vaccine. Clones were sequenced by immunoSEQ multiplex PCR, and TCRdb holds only the in-frame ones, with some missing. The data show fewer than 150,000 clones, about 88% seen once. Germline CDR1 MNHNY, CDR2 SVGAGI (reference sequence). This CDR3 is 13 amino acids long. With V trimmed by 5 bases and J by 8 bases, 5 bases remained unmatched. About this clone: Antigen specificity is unknown.

Findings of the study overall: Reportedly, nearly half the spike-specific TCRs target unmutated variant regions. Baseline serology detected seropositivity in only 5 to 7 AZD1222 recipients. Repertoires were obtained solely post-peak T cell response. Spike-specific TCR breadth and depth both grew after two AZD1222 doses.

J is TRBJ1-2 and V is TRBV6-6, with 10 positions matching TRBD1. This material consisted of peripheral blood, taken 28 days after the second AZD1222 dose. This receptor was identified in an adult who received the AZD1222 COVID-19 vaccine. The CDR3 reads CASSLGTGEGYTF. CDR3 bases: TGTGCCAGCAGTCTCGGGACAGGGGAAGGCTACACCTTC.